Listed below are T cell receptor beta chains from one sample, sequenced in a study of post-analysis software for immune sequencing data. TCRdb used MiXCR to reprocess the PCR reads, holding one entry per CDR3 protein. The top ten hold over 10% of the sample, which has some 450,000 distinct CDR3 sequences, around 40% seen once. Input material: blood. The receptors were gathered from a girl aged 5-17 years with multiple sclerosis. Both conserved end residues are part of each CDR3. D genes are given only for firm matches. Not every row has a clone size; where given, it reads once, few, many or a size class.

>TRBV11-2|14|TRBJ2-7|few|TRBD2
CASSLGASGYEQYF
TGTGCCAGCAGCTTAGGGGCTAGCGGGTACGAGCAGTACTTC
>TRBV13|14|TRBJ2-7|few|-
CASSLGTVGYEQYF
TGTGCCAGCAGCTTAGGGACCGTTGGGTACGAGCAGTACTTC
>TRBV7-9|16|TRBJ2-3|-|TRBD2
CASSVVSGSRTDTQYF
TGTGCCAGCAGCGTGGTCAGCGGGAGCCGCACAGATACGCAGTATTTT
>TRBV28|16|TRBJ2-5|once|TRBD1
CASSSLRDRGQETQYF
TGTGCCAGCAGTTCCCTCCGGGACAGGGGTCAAGAGACCCAGTACTTC
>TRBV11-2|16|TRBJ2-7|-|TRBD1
CASSLRGTGGLNEQYF
TGTGCCAGCAGCTTACGGGGGACAGGGGGCCTGAACGAGCAGTACTTC
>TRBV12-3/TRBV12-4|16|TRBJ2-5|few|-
CASSPPTVGGQETQYF
TGTGCCAGCAGCCCCCCCACGGTCGGTGGACAAGAGACCCAGTACTTC
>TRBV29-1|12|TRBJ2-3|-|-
CSVGQGTDTQYF
TGCAGCGTTGGACAGGGCACAGATACGCAGTATTTT
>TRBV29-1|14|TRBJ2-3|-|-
CSVEGSRGTDTQYF
TGCAGCGTTGAAGGCTCCCGAGGCACAGATACGCAGTATTTT
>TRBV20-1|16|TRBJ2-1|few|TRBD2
CSARPGLAGQYNEQFF
TGCAGTGCTAGGCCGGGACTAGCGGGACAGTACAATGAGCAGTTCTTC
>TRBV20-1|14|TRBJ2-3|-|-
CSAMGPPNEDTQYF
TGCAGTGCTATGGGACCCCCGAATGAGGATACGCAGTATTTT
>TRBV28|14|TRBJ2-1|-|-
CASTTVSSYNEQFF
TGTGCCAGTACCACGGTTAGCTCCTACAATGAGCAGTTCTTC
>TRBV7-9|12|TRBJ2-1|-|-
CASSTQADEQFF
TGTGCCAGCAGCACCCAGGCTGATGAGCAGTTCTTC
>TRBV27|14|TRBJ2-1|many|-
CASSLGSSYNEQFF
TGTGCCAGCAGTTTAGGGAGCTCCTACAATGAGCAGTTCTTC
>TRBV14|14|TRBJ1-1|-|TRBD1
CASSFRDRGTEAFF
TGTGCCAGCAGCTTCCGGGACAGGGGCACTGAAGCTTTCTTT
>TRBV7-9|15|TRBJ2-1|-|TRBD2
CASSRLLAGDNEQFF
TGTGCCAGCAGCCGACTACTAGCGGGAGACAATGAGCAGTTCTTC
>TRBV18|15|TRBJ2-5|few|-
CASSPPIADQETQYF
TGTGCCAGCTCACCACCGATCGCGGACCAAGAGACCCAGTACTTC
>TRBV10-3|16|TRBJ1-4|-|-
CAISESAPGDTYILFF
TGTGCCATCAGTGAGTCGGCCCCCGGGGACACTTACATACTGTTTTTT
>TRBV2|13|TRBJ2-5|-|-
CASSGRRAETQYF
TGTGCCAGCAGTGGCCGGAGAGCGGAGACCCAGTACTTC
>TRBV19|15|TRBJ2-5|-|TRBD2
CASSIRSGNQETQYF
TGTGCCAGTAGTATACGGAGCGGGAATCAAGAGACCCAGTACTTC
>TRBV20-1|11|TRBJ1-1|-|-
CSAAGGREAFF
TGCAGTGCTGCTGGGGGTAGAGAAGCTTTCTTT
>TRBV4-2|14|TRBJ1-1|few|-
CASSQGDSNTEAFF
TGTGCCAGCAGCCAAGGTGATTCGAACACTGAAGCTTTCTTT
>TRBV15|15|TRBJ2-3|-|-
CTTSRDRQTADTQYF
TGTACCACCAGCAGAGATCGCCAGACGGCAGATACGCAGTATTTT